The 30 T cell receptor beta chains below were found in one sample sequenced in a study of cytomegalovirus exposure and HLA in healthy donors. This PCR relied on a set of 60 Vbeta primers and 13 Jbeta primers. The repertoire was sequenced with immunoSEQ multiplex PCR; TCRdb's copy has only in-frame clones and lacks some. The profile shows approximately 100,000 clones, 74% of them singletons. Sequenced material: PBMCs. All receptors come from a human donor in good health.

This chain uses TRBV29-1 with TRBJ2-2; tentative D call: TRBD2 (5 bases). This CDR3 comprises 13 residues. Germline-derived CDR1 and CDR2 are SQVTM and ANQGSEA. Trimming took 4 bases from V and 6 from J, leaving 12 bases between them. The CDR3 DNA reads as TGCAGCGTTGGCTGGGCTAGCCCCGGGGAGCTGTTTTTT. Translated, it gives CSVGWASPGELFF.

The genes are TRBV14 and TRBJ1-2; possibly TRBD1 for D (6 bases). The germline V gene encodes CDR1 SGHDN and CDR2 FVKESK. The V end was cut by 6 bases, the J end by 5 bases, with 13 bases between. This CDR3 has 13 amino acids. The DNA for the CDR3 is TGTGCCAGCAGTTGGACAGAGAGTTATGGCTACACCTTC. It specifies CASSWTESYGYTF.

This chain links TRBV4-3 with TRBJ1-5; 8 bases match TRBD1. J lost 4 bases, V lost 6 bases, and 20 bases had no gene match. The CDR3 runs 19 residues. Germline V gene lookup returns CDR1 LGHNA and CDR2 YSLEER. The CDR3 DNA is TGCGCCAGCAGATCCGGTCAGGACAGGGACAAGGGGCGAAATCAGCCCCAGCATTTT. Amino acids: CASRSGQDRDKGRNQPQHF.

The gene calls are TRBV4-1 and TRBJ1-6, with D perhaps TRBD1 (5 bases). Between the trimmed V and J ends, which lost 4 bases and 5 bases, there was a span of 12 bases. The germline gives CDR1 MGHRA, CDR2 YSYEKL. CDR3 size: 15 residues. In DNA form, the CDR3 reads TGCGCCAGCAGCCCGGGACTGATTCATAATTCACCCCTCCACTTT. Translation gives CASSPGLIHNSPLHF.

The chain is built from TRBV30 and TRBJ2-2; 11 bases fit TRBD2. This CDR3 is 14 amino acids long. Germline-derived CDR1 and CDR2 are GTSNPN and SVGIG (reference sequence). J was trimmed by 6 bases and V by 2 bases; bases with no gene match: 2. The CDR3 nucleotides are TGTGCCTGGAGTCTAGCGGGGGGTCCCGGGGAGCTGTTTTTT. Translation gives CAWSLAGGPGELFF. The whole variable domain, filled in from reference TRBV30 and TRBJ2-2, reads SQTIHQWPATLVQPVGSPLSLECTVEGTSNPNLYWYRQAAGRGLQLLFYSVGIGQISSEVPQNLSASRPQDRQFILSSKKLLLSDSGFYLCAWSLAGGPGELFFGEGSRLTVL.

This clone was counted a single time. The CDR3 DNA follows: TGTGCCACCAGCAGGGGGGGAGGGCTGGAGACCCAGTACTTC. Translation gives CATSRGGGLETQYF. This chain uses TRBV15 with TRBJ2-5; 7 nucleotides match TRBD2. There are 14 residues in the CDR3. Trimming at V came to 3 bases and at J to 5 bases, leaving 6 bases not matched to a gene. The germline V gene encodes CDR1 LNHNV and CDR2 YYDKDF (reference sequence).

This clone has a handful of counts. The rearrangement uses TRBV14 and TRBJ2-1; TRBD2 aligns across 13 bases. Unmatched junction bases numbered 4, after V lost 4 bases and J lost 7 bases. CDR3 length equals 15 residues. Germline V gene data show CDR1 as SGHDN and CDR2 as FVKESK. The CDR3 protein is CASSPGLAGVNEQFF. The DNA of the CDR3 is TGTGCCAGCAGCCCCGGACTAGCGGGAGTGAATGAGCAGTTCTTC.

This clone came up many times. The genes are TRBV28 and TRBJ1-1, with no clear D. Trimming removed 5 bases from V and 2 bases from J, with 9 bases in between. CDR1 and CDR2 from the germline V gene are MDHEN and SYDVKM. This CDR3 comprises 13 residues. DNA of the CDR3: TGTGCCAGCAGTAGGACTGTCAACACTGAAGCTTTCTTT. Its protein product is CASSRTVNTEAFF.

This rearrangement joins TRBV28 to TRBJ2-7; 10 positions agree with TRBD1. Germline V CDR1 and CDR2: MDHEN, SYDVKM. V lost 6 bases to trimming and J lost 3 bases; unmatched junction nucleotides: 11. The CDR3 is 16 residues long. The CDR3 loop is CASSGIGTGVYYEQYF. The CDR3 DNA reads as TGTGCCAGCAGCGGAATCGGGACAGGGGTTTACTACGAGCAGTACTTC. The whole variable domain, filled in from reference TRBV28 and TRBJ2-7, reads DVKVTQSSRYLVKRTGEKVFLECVQDMDHENMFWYRQDPGLGLRLIYFSYDVKMKEKGDIPEGYSVSREKKERFSLILESASTNQTSMYLCASSGIGTGVYYEQYFGPGTRLTVT.

The chain joins TRBV4-2 to TRBJ2-7; 9 bases fit TRBD2. The CDR3 covers 16 residues. The germline gives CDR1 LGHNA, CDR2 YNFKEQ. The trim removed 0 bases at V and 2 bases at J, leaving 5 bases unmatched. The CDR3 sequence is CASSQEELAGPYEQYF. The CDR3 DNA is TGTGCCAGCAGCCAAGAGGAGCTAGCGGGACCCTACGAGCAGTACTTC.

This clone was recorded once. The chain recombines TRBV29-1 with TRBJ1-5; D is ambiguous. Germline values: CDR1 SQVTM, CDR2 ANQGSEA. The CDR3 contains 13 residues. Trimming took 4 bases from V and 1 from J, leaving 8 bases between them. The CDR3 bases are TGCAGCGTTGCCGGGAGCAGCAATCAGCCCCAGCATTTT. Translation: CSVAGSSNQPQHF.

The chain links TRBV2 to TRBJ2-3; D ambiguous. V was clipped by 6 bases and J by 0 bases, with 13 bases between them. From germline, CDR1 is SNHLY and CDR2 FYNNEI. This CDR3 has 15 amino acids. CDR3: CASSTAAPSTDTQYF. DNA of the CDR3: TGTGCCAGCAGCACTGCCGCCCCTAGCACAGATACGCAGTATTTT.

The chain combines TRBV28 with TRBJ2-1, with 7 bases that match TRBD2. Germline CDR1 and CDR2: MDHEN and SYDVKM. CDR3 length: 16 amino acids. J lost 5 bases, V lost 9 bases, and 16 bases had no gene match. CDR3 nucleotide sequence: TGTGCCAGTAGGCGTGCTGGGGCGGGAGAAAACAATGAGCAGTTCTTC. It yields the protein CASRRAGAGENNEQFF.

The chain uses TRBV5-1 and TRBJ1-6; 9 bases map to TRBD1. The germline V gene encodes CDR1 SGHRS and CDR2 YFSETQ. With V trimmed by 4 bases and J by 8 bases, 7 bases remained unmatched. The CDR3 is 15 amino acids. The CDR3 sequence: CASSSWGQGDSPLHF. In DNA, the CDR3 is TGCGCCAGCAGCAGCTGGGGACAGGGAGATTCACCCCTCCACTTT. Full variable domain (rest looked up from reference TRBV5-1 and TRBJ1-6): KAGVTQTPRYLIKTRGQQVTLSCSPISGHRSVSWYQQTPGQGLQFLFEYFSETQRNKGNFPGRFSGRQFSNSRSEMNVSTLELGDSALYLCASSSWGQGDSPLHFGNGTRLTVT.

V usage is TRBV7-2 and J usage is TRBJ2-1; TRBD1 matches 9 bases. The V and J ends lost 5 bases and 7 bases, in that order; junction bases with no gene match: 6. Per germline, CDR1 SGHTA and CDR2 FQGNSA. The CDR3 extends over 14 amino acids. CDR3 sequence: CASSPVGQGNEQFF. CDR3 DNA: TGTGCCAGCAGCCCAGTGGGACAGGGAAATGAGCAGTTCTTC.

This clone was counted a few times. The chain recombines TRBV19 with TRBJ1-1; TRBD1 matches 11 bases. The CDR3 is 17 amino acids. V was clipped by 4 bases and J by 0 bases; unmatched bases: 7. Germline CDR1 and CDR2: LNHDA and SQIVND (reference sequence). CDR3 bases: TGTGCCAGTAGTACTGCGCCGGGACAGGGGGTGAACACTGAAGCTTTCTTT. Its translation: CASSTAPGQGVNTEAFF.

The chain's CDR3 is CASSPLPTGELFF. The CDR3 DNA sequence: TGTGCCAGCAGCCCACTACCTACCGGGGAGCTGTTTTTT. The V call is TRBV11-3, the J call TRBJ2-2; D unclear. CDR1 and CDR2 (germline): SGHNT, YENEEA. The V end was cut by 5 bases, the J end by 5 bases, with 9 bases between. The CDR3 consists of 13 residues.

This clone has more than one count but fewer than ten. This CDR3 reads CASSPDSSVAFF. Here the CDR3 DNA reads TGTGCCAGCAGCCCAGACAGTTCCGTAGCTTTCTTT. The chain combines TRBV7-2 with TRBJ1-1; perhaps TRBD1 as D (5 bases). Trimming took 5 bases from V and 10 from J, leaving 14 bases between them. Per germline, CDR1 SGHTA and CDR2 FQGNSA. The CDR3 is 12 amino acids.

This chain links TRBV5-1 with TRBJ2-1; D unresolved. In germline, CDR1 is SGHRS, CDR2 YFSETQ. The CDR3 extends over 13 amino acids. Trimming took 0 bases from V and 10 from J, leaving 11 bases between them. The CDR3 is CASSLDPGWEQFF. As DNA, the CDR3 is TGCGCCAGCAGCTTGGACCCCGGTTGGGAGCAGTTCTTC.

This clone appeared a few times. This chain links TRBV28 with TRBJ1-1; no firm D call. Germline CDR1 and CDR2: MDHEN and SYDVKM. The V end lost 10 bases, the J end lost 5 bases, and 11 bases lay between the germline ends. This CDR3 is 11 amino acids long. CDR3 amino acids: CATQRGTEAFF. DNA of the CDR3: TGTGCCACGCAGCGAGGGACTGAAGCTTTCTTT.

This chain uses TRBV7-2 with TRBJ2-3, with TRBD2 matching 8 bases. Losses at the gene ends were 5 bases for V and 2 bases for J; bases not matched to a gene: 9. This CDR3 is built from 16 residues. Germline V gene lookup returns CDR1 SGHTA and CDR2 FQGNSA. The CDR3 DNA sequence: TGTGCCAGCAGCGGACGGGGGGGACTTACCACAGATACGCAGTATTTT. This codes for CASSGRGGLTTDTQYF.

The chain combines TRBV27 with TRBJ2-7, with 9 bases that match TRBD1. Germline V gene sequence: CDR1 MNHEY, CDR2 SMNVEV (reference sequence). After removal of 4 bases from V and 3 bases from J, the junction contained 4 bases not matched to a gene. The length of the CDR3 is 14 residues. The CDR3 DNA reads TGTGCCAGCAGTTACGGGACAGGGCTCTACGAGCAGTACTTC. Translated: CASSYGTGLYEQYF.

V is TRBV2 and J is TRBJ1-1; a weak D match, TRBD1 (6 bases). The V gene lost 3 bases and the J gene lost 6 bases, with 14 bases spanning the gap. Germline V gene lookup returns CDR1 SNHLY and CDR2 FYNNEI. The CDR3 totals 14 residues. The DNA for the CDR3 is TGTGCCAGCAGTGAGGCGGGGGCAAAAGCTGAAGCTTTCTTT. Amino acid sequence: CASSEAGAKAEAFF.

V is TRBV5-1 and J is TRBJ2-1, with 7 bases that match TRBD2. CDR1 is SGHRS and CDR2 is YFSETQ in the germline V gene. V lost 7 bases and J lost 1; bases outside the gene matches: 23. The CDR3 sequence is 20 residues long. CDR3 amino acids: CASAFQREGFIGGSYNEQFF. The CDR3 DNA reads TGCGCCAGCGCCTTTCAGAGGGAGGGGTTCATAGGTGGGTCCTACAATGAGCAGTTCTTC.

This clone was detected a few times. The rearrangement uses TRBV28 and TRBJ2-7, with D possibly TRBD1 on 6 matching bases. Per germline, CDR1 MDHEN and CDR2 SYDVKM. The V end was cut by 2 bases, the J end by 3 bases, with 17 bases between. The CDR3 is made up of 16 amino acids. This CDR3 reads CASSLTRGGSFYEQYF. CDR3 sequence (DNA): TGTGCCAGCAGTTTAACCCGAGGGGGAAGTTTCTACGAGCAGTACTTC.

The V gene is TRBV19, the J gene TRBJ1-1, with 7 nucleotides matching TRBD1. Trimming removed 5 bases from V and 1 base from J; junction bases left unmatched: 7. Germline assignment: CDR1 LNHDA and CDR2 SQIVND (reference sequence). This CDR3 comprises 15 residues. CDR3 nucleotides: TGTGCCAGTAGTCAACTCAGGGGGAGGAACACTGAAGCTTTCTTT. This encodes CASSQLRGRNTEAFF.

The rearrangement links TRBV4-1 to TRBJ2-3; 12 bases agree with TRBD2. The J segment lost 2 bases and the V segment lost 4 bases, leaving 7 bases of the junction unmatched. Germline V CDR1 and CDR2: MGHRA, YSYEKL. This CDR3 contains 17 residues. The CDR3 nucleotides are TGCGCCAGCAGCCGCCAACTAGCGGGAGGTTCCACAGATACGCAGTATTTT. Translation gives CASSRQLAGGSTDTQYF.

This clone is a singleton in its sample. The J gene is TRBJ1-4, the V gene TRBV19; D ambiguous. Germline V lookup: CDR1 LNHDA, CDR2 SQIVND (reference sequence). V was pared by 6 bases and J by 5 bases, with 7 bases between. The CDR3 has 12 amino acids. The CDR3 sequence: CASRGPNEKLFF. The DNA for the CDR3 is TGTGCCAGTAGGGGCCCGAATGAAAAACTGTTTTTT.

The chain has TRBV6-1 and TRBJ2-6, with 7 bases lining up with TRBD1. CDR1 is MNHNS and CDR2 is SASEGT in the germline V gene. Trimming removed 6 bases from V and 4 bases from J; junction bases left unmatched: 6. CDR3 size: 15 residues. CDR3 residues: CASRGGGSGANVLTF. In nucleotides, the CDR3 is TGTGCCAGCAGAGGGGGCGGCTCAGGGGCCAACGTCCTGACTTTC.

The chain employs TRBV7-8 and TRBJ2-1, with 10 bases fitting TRBD2. The length of the CDR3 is 15 residues. The germline gives CDR1 SGHVS, CDR2 FQNEAQ. V shed 7 bases, J shed 8 bases, and the junction held 11 bases outside the gene matches. DNA for the CDR3: TGTGCCAGCATCATAGGAGCGGGGGGGCGTGATGAGCAGTTCTTC. It encodes CASIIGAGGRDEQFF.